Following are 5 T cell receptor beta chains from one sample sequenced in a study of blood T cell repertoires in COVID-19. This table comes from immunoSEQ multiplex PCR, and its TCRdb copy is limited to in-frame clones, with some not included. The sample records around 170,000 clones, 65% to 90% being singletons. The sample consisted of peripheral blood. The receptors come from a man aged 50 to 60 with active or convalescent COVID-19.

This clone has just one count. This rearrangement joins TRBV5-4 to TRBJ2-5, with 10 bases fitting TRBD2. The germline gives CDR1 SGHNT, CDR2 YYREEE (reference sequence). This CDR3 spans 16 amino acids. J lost 1 base, V lost 2 bases, and 5 bases had no gene match. The CDR3 DNA reads as TGTGCCAGCAGCTTAGCTAGCGGGGGCTTCCAAGAGACCCAGTACTTC. Residues: CASSLASGGFQETQYF.

This clone was seen more than once but under ten times. The rearrangement joins TRBV3-1 (or the pseudogene TRBV3-2) to TRBJ1-5, with 7 bases that match TRBD1. The germline CDR1 and CDR2 sequences are LGHDT and YNNKEL (reference sequence). CDR3 length: 15 residues. V was clipped by 0 bases and J by 5 bases; unmatched bases: 4. The CDR3 reads CASSQDTGAYQPQHF. DNA of the CDR3: TGTGCCAGCAGCCAAGATACAGGGGCATATCAGCCCCAGCATTTT.

The chain employs TRBV7-2 and TRBJ2-7, with 9 bases matching TRBD2. Trimming took 4 bases from V and 4 from J; bases not matched to a gene: 2. Per the germline V gene, CDR1 is SGHTA and CDR2 is FQGNSA. CDR3 length: 13 amino acids. CDR3 DNA: TGTGCCAGCAGCTCAAGCGGGAGGTACGAGCAGTACTTC. This sequence encodes CASSSSGRYEQYF.

This chain uses TRBV7-9 with TRBJ1-4; 7 positions agree with TRBD1. The germline V gene encodes CDR1 SEHNR and CDR2 FQNEAQ (reference sequence). The CDR3 has 16 residues. Losses at the gene ends were 4 bases for V and 0 bases for J; bases not matched to a gene: 5. DNA of the CDR3: TGTGCCAGCAGCTCAGGGACAGCTGCAACTAATGAAAAACTGTTTTTT. The encoded protein is CASSSGTAATNEKLFF.

This clone was counted once. The V gene is TRBV6-2 or TRBV6-3, the J gene TRBJ1-4; 8 bases agree with TRBD1. J was trimmed by 6 bases and V by 0 bases; bases with no gene match: 9. Per the germline V gene, CDR1 is MNHEY and CDR2 is SVGEGT. The CDR3 covers 17 residues. CDR3 nucleotide sequence: TGTGCCAGCAGTTACTCGATATTGACAGGGGTTGATGAAAAACTGTTTTTT. The encoded protein is CASSYSILTGVDEKLFF.